This T cell receptor beta chain was obtained from a study of blood T cell repertoires in COVID-19. Whole-study context: T cells, B-cell-depleted T cells, or PBMCs supplied cDNA or gDNA.

Sequencing was performed with immunoSEQ multiplex PCR; in TCRdb, only in-frame clones are kept and a portion is missing. Among roughly 92,000 clones listed, 80% to 90% were seen once. The CDR3 consists of 15 residues. From germline, CDR1 is WNHNN and CDR2 SYGVQD (reference sequence). V dropped 6 bases and J dropped 0; count of bases not matched to a gene: 6. The V call is TRBV10-1, the J call TRBJ2-3; 7 bases are shared with TRBD1. This clonotype was sampled from a human donor with acute or convalescent COVID-19. The donor label of this sample is uncertain. Sequencing was done on a sample of peripheral blood. CDR3 coding DNA: TGCGCCAGCAGCCCGGGACAGCCTAGCACAGATACGCAGTATTTT. Its protein product is CASSPGQPSTDTQYF.